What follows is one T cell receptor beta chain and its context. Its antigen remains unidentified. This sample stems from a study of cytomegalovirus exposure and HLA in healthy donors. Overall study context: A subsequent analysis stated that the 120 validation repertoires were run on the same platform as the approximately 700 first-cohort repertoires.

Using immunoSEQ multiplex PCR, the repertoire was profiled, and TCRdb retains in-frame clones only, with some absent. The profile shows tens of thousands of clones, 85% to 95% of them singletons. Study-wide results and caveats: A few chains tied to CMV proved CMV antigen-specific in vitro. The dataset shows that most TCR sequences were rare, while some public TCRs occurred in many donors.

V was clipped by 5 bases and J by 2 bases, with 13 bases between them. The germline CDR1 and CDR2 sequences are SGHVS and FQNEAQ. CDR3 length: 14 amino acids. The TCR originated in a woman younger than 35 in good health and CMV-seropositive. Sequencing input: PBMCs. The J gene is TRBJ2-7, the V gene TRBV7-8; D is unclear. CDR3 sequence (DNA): TGTGCCAGCAGCGTAACAGAAATACCCTACGAGCAGTACTTC. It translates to CASSVTEIPYEQYF. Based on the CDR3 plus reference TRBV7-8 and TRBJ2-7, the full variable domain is GAGVSQSPRYKVAKRGQDVALRCDPISGHVSLFWYQQALGQGPEFLTYFQNEAQLDKSGLPSDRFFAERPEGSVSTLKIQRTQQEDSAVYLCASSVTEIPYEQYFGPGTRLTVT.